What follows are 31 T cell receptor beta chains derived from one specimen sequenced in a study of blood T cell repertoires in COVID-19. Using immunoSEQ multiplex PCR, the repertoire was profiled, and TCRdb retains in-frame clones only, with some absent. The sample comprises about 50,000 clones, more than 90% of which are singletons, and less than 10% rests with the top ten. Sequencing was performed on peripheral blood. The source is a woman over 75 with acute or convalescent COVID-19.

This clone was recorded only once. This chain uses TRBV10-2 with TRBJ2-1, with TRBD2 identical over 11 bases. Germline CDR1 WSHSY, CDR2 SAAADI. CDR3 length: 15 amino acids. Losses at the gene ends were 8 bases for V and 4 bases for J; bases not matched to a gene: 7. CDR3 sequence (DNA): TGCGCCAGCCGTGGACTAGCGGGCCTGTACAATGAGCAGTTCTTC. This codes for CASRGLAGLYNEQFF.

This clone was observed a handful of times. CDR3 region: CASSQWSRVDYTF. In DNA form, the CDR3 reads TGCGCCAGCAGTCAATGGAGCAGGGTTGACTACACCTTC. V usage is TRBV23-1 and J usage is TRBJ1-2; weak D call: TRBD1 (5 bases). TRBV23-1 is known as an ORF, though its function is uncertain. Trimming removed 1 base from V and 10 bases from J, with 13 bases in between. The CDR3 is 13 amino acids.

This clone appeared once. The rearrangement uses TRBV4-1 and TRBJ2-7, with 8 bases that match TRBD2. The V gene's germline CDR1 is MGHRA and CDR2 YSYEKL. The CDR3 runs 16 residues. The V gene end was trimmed by 0 bases and the J gene end by 0 bases; junction bases not matched to a gene: 4. This chain's CDR3 is CASSQDVSGSSYEQYF. The CDR3 DNA is TGCGCCAGCAGCCAAGATGTAAGCGGGAGCTCCTACGAGCAGTACTTC.

Here the CDR3 DNA reads TGTGCCTGGGATATAATAGCGGGAGAACACGAGCAGTACTTC. Translated: CAWDIIAGEHEQYF. The chain recombines TRBV30 with TRBJ2-7, with 9 bases that match TRBD2. Germline loops: CDR1 GTSNPN, CDR2 SVGIG (reference sequence). The ends lost 5 bases at V and 5 bases at J; junction bases unmatched: 10. CDR3 length: 14 residues. Variable domain in full (rest from reference TRBV30 and TRBJ2-7): SQTIHQWPATLVQPVGSPLSLECTVEGTSNPNLYWYRQAAGRGLQLLFYSVGIGQISSEVPQNLSASRPQDRQFILSSKKLLLSDSGFYLCAWDIIAGEHEQYFGPGTRLTVT.

V and J are TRBV5-5 and TRBJ2-7; 9 bases agree with TRBD1. The length of the CDR3 is 18 residues. Germline V gives CDR1 SGHKS, CDR2 YYEKEE (reference sequence). The junction had 21 bases not matched to a gene; V was cut back by 6 bases and J by 5 bases. This chain's CDR3 is CASTQTDLRDRVFHEQYF. The CDR3 DNA sequence: TGTGCCAGCACCCAAACTGATTTAAGGGACAGGGTGTTCCACGAGCAGTACTTC. The full variable domain, rest sourced from reference TRBV5-5 and TRBJ2-7, is DAGVTQSPTHLIKTRGQQVTLRCSPISGHKSVSWYQQVLGQGPQFIFQYYEKEERGRGNFPDRFSARQFPNYSSELNVNALLLGDSALYLCASTQTDLRDRVFHEQYFGPGTRLTVT.

The chain links TRBV6-2 or TRBV6-3 to TRBJ2-1; 12 bases line up with TRBD2. Germline V gene data show CDR1 as MNHEY and CDR2 as SVGEGT. V dropped 2 bases and J dropped 7; count of bases not matched to a gene: 12. The CDR3 sequence is 18 residues long. The CDR3 region is CASSYLHGLAGNGNEQFF. The CDR3 nucleotides are TGTGCCAGCAGTTACCTCCACGGACTAGCGGGAAACGGTAATGAGCAGTTCTTC.

V usage is TRBV6-1 and J usage is TRBJ1-2; D is ambiguous. Germline V lookup: CDR1 MNHNS, CDR2 SASEGT. Trimming shortened V by 1 base and J by 4 bases, and 13 bases separated the two germline ends. The CDR3 spans 15 residues. The CDR3 reads CASSEGTARSYGYTF. The CDR3 region has the DNA TGTGCCAGCAGTGAAGGAACAGCCCGAAGCTATGGCTACACCTTC.

The chain carries TRBV6-5 and TRBJ1-1; TRBD1 agrees at 12 bases. The CDR3 has 15 amino acids. Trimming cost V 6 bases and J 4 bases; bases outside gene matches: 6. Germline V gives CDR1 MNHEY, CDR2 SVGAGI. CDR3: CASRLLGQGATEAFF. For the CDR3, the DNA is TGTGCCAGCAGACTCCTGGGACAGGGGGCCACTGAAGCTTTCTTT.

This rearrangement joins TRBV4-1 to TRBJ2-1, with 11 bases identical to TRBD2. CDR1 and CDR2 (germline): MGHRA, YSYEKL. The V gene end was trimmed by 3 bases and the J gene end by 2 bases; junction bases not matched to a gene: 3. The CDR3 runs 16 residues. The CDR3 bases are TGCGCCAGCAGCCAGGGTAGCGGGAGGGCCTACAATGAGCAGTTCTTC. This translates into CASSQGSGRAYNEQFF.

The chain couples TRBV2 to TRBJ1-2; 8 nucleotides match TRBD1. Germline assignment: CDR1 SNHLY and CDR2 FYNNEI. J lost 7 bases, V lost 1 base, and 8 bases had no gene match. The CDR3 extends over 15 amino acids. This CDR3 reads CASSEVAGGLAGYTF. In DNA form, the CDR3 reads TGTGCCAGCAGTGAAGTGGCAGGGGGCTTAGCTGGCTACACCTTC.

V usage is TRBV5-6 and J usage is TRBJ1-2; no clear D. With 0 bases removed from V and 14 bases from J, the gap between germline ends came to 17 bases. This CDR3 comprises 13 residues. CDR1 and CDR2 from the germline V gene are SGHDT and YYEEEE. CDR3 sequence: CASSLESLGSYTF. CDR3 bases: TGTGCCAGCAGCTTGGAGAGTTTGGGCAGTTATACCTTC.

This clone turned up a few times. The V gene is TRBV7-2, the J gene TRBJ1-3; D call uncertain. V was pared by 1 base and J by 1 base, with 5 bases between. The CDR3 runs to 14 residues. Germline CDR1 SGHTA, CDR2 FQGNSA. The CDR3 is CASSLGGSGNTIYF. DNA of the CDR3: TGTGCCAGCAGCTTAGGCGGATCTGGAAACACCATATATTTT.

This clone has just a few counts. This rearrangement joins TRBV29-1 to TRBJ2-1, with D possibly matching TRBD1 (6 bases). Germline assignment: CDR1 SQVTM and CDR2 ANQGSEA. V lost 8 bases and J 6 bases, leaving 11 bases between the germline ends. The CDR3 extends over 11 amino acids. The CDR3 DNA reads as TGCAGCATCACAGGGTTCAATGAGCAGTTCTTC. Translating gives CSITGFNEQFF.

The chain uses TRBV28 and TRBJ2-1; 13 bases align to TRBD2. Unmatched junction bases numbered 9, after V lost 3 bases and J lost 7 bases. Germline lookup yields CDR1 MDHEN and CDR2 SYDVKM. The CDR3 has 17 amino acids. The CDR3 loop is CASSFRTSGRRLNEQFF. The CDR3 DNA reads TGTGCCAGCAGTTTCAGGACTAGCGGGAGACGGCTGAATGAGCAGTTCTTC.

This chain uses TRBV2 with TRBJ2-5, with TRBD1 identical over 9 bases. Germline V gene data show CDR1 as SNHLY and CDR2 as FYNNEI. The CDR3 runs 14 residues. V lost 4 bases to trimming and J lost 4 bases; unmatched junction nucleotides: 4. The CDR3 region is CASSVTGGRETQYF. The CDR3, as DNA: TGTGCCAGCAGTGTAACAGGGGGCAGAGAGACCCAGTACTTC.

The V gene is TRBV5-5, the J gene TRBJ2-3; D ambiguous. Trimming removed 4 bases at V and 6 bases at J, with 12 bases between. Germline CDR1 reads SGHKS; CDR2 reads YYEKEE (reference sequence). The length of the CDR3 is 13 residues. For the CDR3, the DNA is TGTGCCAGCAGCCCCCGAGCTGTTGATACGCAGTATTTT. Translation gives CASSPRAVDTQYF.

The gene calls are TRBV5-1 and TRBJ2-1, with D maybe TRBD1 (6 bases). V was pared by 2 bases and J by 3 bases, with 12 bases between. Germline CDR1 and CDR2: SGHRS and YFSETQ. The CDR3 totals 15 residues. DNA for the CDR3: TGCGCCAGCAGCTTATCCGGGACACTCTACAATGAGCAGTTCTTC. It encodes CASSLSGTLYNEQFF. Combining the CDR3 with reference TRBV5-1 and TRBJ2-1 gives the whole variable domain KAGVTQTPRYLIKTRGQQVTLSCSPISGHRSVSWYQQTPGQGLQFLFEYFSETQRNKGNFPGRFSGRQFSNSRSEMNVSTLELGDSALYLCASSLSGTLYNEQFFGPGTRLTVL.

The chain combines TRBV3-1 (or the pseudogene TRBV3-2) with TRBJ1-1; D unclear. The CDR3 extends over 12 amino acids. Trimming cost V 1 base and J 12 bases, with 12 bases left between them. Germline V lookup: CDR1 LGHDT, CDR2 YNNKEL (reference sequence). The CDR3 bases are TGTGCCAGCAGCCAAGGGCCAGAACAAACTTTCTTT. It codes for CASSQGPEQTFF.

This rearrangement joins TRBV19 to TRBJ1-2, with TRBD1 as a possible D gene (5 bases). Germline CDR1 and CDR2: LNHDA and SQIVND (reference sequence). CDR3 length: 16 amino acids. V shed 5 bases and J shed 1 base, with 17 bases lying between them. CDR3 sequence reads: CASSLEPGARNYGYTF. The CDR3 coding sequence is TGTGCCAGTAGTCTGGAGCCTGGGGCACGTAACTATGGCTACACCTTC.

The V gene is TRBV9, the J gene TRBJ2-3, with 10 bases that match TRBD2. The J segment lost 5 bases and the V segment lost 0 bases, leaving 6 bases of the junction unmatched. CDR1 and CDR2 (germline): SGDLS, YYNGEE. This CDR3 comprises 16 residues. CDR3 residues: CASSVVLAGGEDTQYF. CDR3 nucleotide sequence: TGTGCCAGCAGCGTAGTCTTAGCGGGAGGTGAAGATACGCAGTATTTT.

V and J are TRBV4-2 and TRBJ2-2, with 13 bases matching TRBD2. Germline V gives CDR1 LGHNA, CDR2 YNFKEQ. Losses at the gene ends were 0 bases for V and 4 bases for J; bases not matched to a gene: 8. CDR3 size: 19 residues. The CDR3 DNA reads TGTGCCAGCAGCCAAGAGGGCACTAGCGGGAGGGCGGGCACCGGGGAGCTGTTTTTT. It codes for CASSQEGTSGRAGTGELFF.

The chain combines TRBV6-4 with TRBJ2-5; 10 bases agree with TRBD2. The V segment lost 9 bases and the J segment 3 bases; nucleotides outside the gene matches: 4. The length of the CDR3 is 13 residues. Germline assignment: CDR1 MRHNA and CDR2 SNTAGT. CDR3 DNA sequence: TGTGCCAGGACCACTAGCGGGAAAGAGACCCAGTACTTC. It is translated as CARTTSGKETQYF.

The chain combines TRBV6-2 or TRBV6-3 with TRBJ2-7; 10 nucleotides align to TRBD1. The CDR3 has 15 amino acids. Germline lookup yields CDR1 MNHEY and CDR2 SVGEGT. The V gene end was trimmed by 5 bases and the J gene end by 3 bases; junction bases not matched to a gene: 7. The CDR3 coding sequence is TGTGCCAGCAGTCGACGTGACAGGGGGCTCTACGAGCAGTACTTC. It yields the protein CASSRRDRGLYEQYF.

The rearrangement links TRBV4-1 to TRBJ1-4; TRBD1 is a possible D gene (5 bases). The V end was cut by 2 bases, the J end by 2 bases, with 12 bases between. Germline V lookup: CDR1 MGHRA, CDR2 YSYEKL. The CDR3 contains 16 residues. CDR3 sequence reads: CASSQSQGRTNEKLFF. The CDR3 coding sequence is TGCGCCAGCAGCCAATCTCAGGGTCGGACTAATGAAAAACTGTTTTTT.

This chain joins TRBV2 and TRBJ1-1; unclear D gene. Germline-derived CDR1 and CDR2 are SNHLY and FYNNEI. The CDR3 consists of 13 residues. Trimming cost V 3 bases and J 10 bases, with 15 bases left between them. CDR3 bases: TGTGCCAGCAGTGAGACTGTTGGAGTCGTAGCTTTCTTT. The encoded protein is CASSETVGVVAFF.

This chain links TRBV18 with TRBJ1-5; 7 bases are shared with TRBD1. CDR3 length: 14 amino acids. J was trimmed by 3 bases and V by 4 bases; bases with no gene match: 3. Germline loops: CDR1 KGHSH, CDR2 LQKENI. The DNA for the CDR3 is TGTGCCAGCTCACAGGGGGCAGACAATCAGCCCCAGCATTTT. Protein product: CASSQGADNQPQHF.

The V gene is TRBV9, the J gene TRBJ2-7; weak D call: TRBD2 (6 bases). The CDR3 spans 17 residues. Trimming shortened V by 4 bases and J by 5 bases, and 25 bases separated the two germline ends. The germline V gene encodes CDR1 SGDLS and CDR2 YYNGEE. This CDR3 reads CASSLRDSGPDNDEQYF. CDR3 sequence (DNA): TGTGCCAGCAGCCTCCGGGACTCCGGGCCAGACAACGACGAGCAGTACTTC.

The chain has TRBV7-8 and TRBJ1-1; D uncertain. This CDR3 has 14 amino acids. Germline V CDR1 and CDR2: SGHVS, FQNEAQ. V lost 5 bases and J 0 bases, leaving 10 bases between the germline ends. The CDR3, as DNA: TGTGCCAGCAGCCCCCATGAGTTGAACACTGAAGCTTTCTTT. Protein sequence: CASSPHELNTEAFF. Drawing the rest from reference TRBV7-8 and TRBJ1-1, the complete variable domain is GAGVSQSPRYKVAKRGQDVALRCDPISGHVSLFWYQQALGQGPEFLTYFQNEAQLDKSGLPSDRFFAERPEGSVSTLKIQRTQQEDSAVYLCASSPHELNTEAFFGQGTRLTVV.

The V and J genes are TRBV7-3 and TRBJ2-6; TRBD2 matches 13 bases. The V and J ends lost 5 bases and 2 bases, in that order; junction bases with no gene match: 3. CDR1 and CDR2 (germline): SGHTA, FQGTGA. The CDR3 loop spans 17 amino acids. The CDR3 is CASSLGTSGTGANVLTF. The CDR3 DNA reads as TGTGCCAGCAGCCTGGGGACTAGCGGGACTGGGGCCAACGTCCTGACTTTC.

The genes are TRBV7-9 and TRBJ2-7, with D possibly being TRBD2 (8 bases). The length of the CDR3 is 18 residues. V lost 5 bases, J lost 3 bases, and 26 bases lay in between. Germline lookup yields CDR1 SEHNR and CDR2 FQNEAQ (reference sequence). The CDR3 sequence is CASSKWTGLLADIYEQYF. The CDR3 DNA follows: TGTGCCAGCAGCAAGTGGACAGGCCTACTAGCGGATATCTACGAGCAGTACTTC.

The CDR3 loop reads CASSPWGLNSPLHF. DNA for the CDR3: TGTGCCAGCTCACCTTGGGGACTTAATTCACCCCTCCACTTT. The genes are TRBV18 and TRBJ1-6, with a possible D match to TRBD1 (5 bases). The CDR3 loop spans 14 amino acids. From germline, CDR1 is KGHSH and CDR2 LQKENI. V was pared by 3 bases and J by 6 bases, with 9 bases between. Based on the CDR3 plus reference TRBV18 and TRBJ1-6, the full variable domain is NAGVMQNPRHLVRRRGQEARLRCSPMKGHSHVYWYRQLPEEGLKFMVYLQKENIIDESGMPKERFSAEFPKEGPSILRIQQVVRGDSAAYFCASSPWGLNSPLHFGNGTRLTVT.